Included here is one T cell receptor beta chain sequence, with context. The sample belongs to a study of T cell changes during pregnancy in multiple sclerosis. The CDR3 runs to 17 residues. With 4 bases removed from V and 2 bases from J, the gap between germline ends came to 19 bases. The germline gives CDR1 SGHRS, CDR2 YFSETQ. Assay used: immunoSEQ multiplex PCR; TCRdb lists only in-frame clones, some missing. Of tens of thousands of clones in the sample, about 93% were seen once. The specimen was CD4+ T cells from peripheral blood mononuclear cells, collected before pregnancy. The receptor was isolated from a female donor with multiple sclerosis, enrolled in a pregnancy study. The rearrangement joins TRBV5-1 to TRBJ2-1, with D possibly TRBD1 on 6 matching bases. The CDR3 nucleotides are TGCGCCAGCAGCCCCGGACAGACCAAAACGACCTACAATGAGCAGTTCTTC. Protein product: CASSPGQTKTTYNEQFF.